Reported below is one T cell receptor (beta chain). The target antigen is unknown. V was trimmed by 7 bases and J by 1 base, leaving 10 bases between them. This CDR3 spans 13 amino acids. From germline, CDR1 is SNHLY and CDR2 FYNNEI. This sample was included in a study of cytomegalovirus exposure and HLA in healthy donors. Study in general: The Caucasian-associated ancestry cluster held 65% to 90% of 300 to 500 genotyped donors.

The PCR ran on 60 Vbeta and 13 Jbeta primers. Here immunoSEQ multiplex PCR was the method, and the copy in TCRdb shows in-frame clones only, minus some. This table has more than 95,000 clones, roughly 18% appearing once. General study results and limits: Reportedly, a later analysis found an Asian-associated ancestry cluster had fewer N-insertions than the roughly 670-donor mean. Equally common other TCR beta chains were less clonally expanded than HLA-associated ones, a later analysis found.

Material: PBMCs. This receptor was taken from a female donor in good health and CMV-seropositive. The J gene is TRBJ1-1, the V gene TRBV2; D is ambiguous. The DNA of the CDR3 is TGTGCCAGCAACGAGCGGGGGAACACTGAAGCTTTCTTT. Residues: CASNERGNTEAFF.